Shown below are 22 T cell receptor beta chains from a single sample sequenced in a study of identifying expanded T cells in peripheral blood. Sequenced by immunoSEQ multiplex PCR; TCRdb stores in-frame clones only, minus some. This sample has some 75,000 clones, with about nine tenths found just once. Sequenced: blood. The receptors stem from a person aged 18 to 75 in good health.

The V gene is TRBV27, the J gene TRBJ1-4; the D is unclear. Germline CDR1 is MNHEY and CDR2 is SMNVEV (reference sequence). The V end lost 8 bases, the J end lost 5 bases, and 12 bases lay between the germline ends. The length of the CDR3 is 13 residues. The CDR3 loop reads CASGRRQNEKLFF. The CDR3 nucleotides read TGTGCCAGCGGGAGACGGCAAAATGAAAAACTGTTTTTT.

The chain combines TRBV2 with TRBJ2-7, with 13 bases aligning to TRBD2. J was trimmed by 7 bases and V by 6 bases; bases with no gene match: 3. The CDR3 runs to 13 residues. Germline V gives CDR1 SNHLY, CDR2 FYNNEI. The CDR3 DNA is TGTGCCAGCAGGGGGACTAGCGGGGATGAGCAGTACTTC. This translates into CASRGTSGDEQYF.

CDR3 residues: CASRQTSGVNTGELFF. For the CDR3, the DNA is TGTGCCAGTAGACAAACCTCGGGGGTCAACACCGGGGAGCTGTTTTTT. This chain links TRBV19 with TRBJ2-2; possible D gene TRBD2, 6 bases. Germline CDR1 and CDR2: LNHDA and SQIVND (reference sequence). V shed 6 bases and J shed 2 bases, with 16 bases lying between them. CDR3 length equals 16 residues.

This clone has a single count. The gene calls are TRBV29-1 and TRBJ2-5, with a tentative D call TRBD1 (5 bases). Germline V gives CDR1 SQVTM, CDR2 ANQGSEA. V dropped 3 bases and J dropped 5 bases, with 7 bases sitting between them. The CDR3 consists of 11 residues. Here the CDR3 DNA reads TGCAGCGTTGACAGGGCCGAGACCCAGTACTTC. Its translation is CSVDRAETQYF.

This clone was seen a few times. The V and J genes are TRBV27 and TRBJ1-1, with D hard to call. V shed 4 bases and J shed 7 bases, with 10 bases lying between them. Germline-derived CDR1 and CDR2 are MNHEY and SMNVEV (reference sequence). This CDR3 has 12 residues. DNA of the CDR3: TGTGCCAGCAGTTCCCTCTATGATGAAGCTTTCTTT. This sequence encodes CASSSLYDEAFF.

This chain connects TRBV29-1 to TRBJ2-3; the match to TRBD2 covers 11 bases. This CDR3 comprises 16 residues. J lost 0 bases, V lost 6 bases, and 8 bases had no gene match. Germline V gene data show CDR1 as SQVTM and CDR2 as ANQGSEA. Here the CDR3 DNA reads TGCAGCGTCACCGGGACTAGCGGCCTTAGCACAGATACGCAGTATTTT. Its protein is CSVTGTSGLSTDTQYF.

Turning to this clone: A read error may produce the germline difference seen at one junction end. The V gene is TRBV29-1, the J gene TRBJ1-6, with D tentatively TRBD1 (5 bases). This CDR3 is 13 amino acids long. The germline CDR1 and CDR2 sequences are SQVTM and ANQGSEA. The CDR3, as DNA: TGCAGCGTTGATGAGGGTGCAGGGATGCCCCGCCACTTT. This translates into CSVDEGAGMPRHF. Drawing the rest from reference TRBV29-1 and TRBJ1-6, the complete variable domain is SAVISQKPSRDICQRGTSLTIQCQVDSQVTMMFWYRQQPGQSLTLIATANQGSEATYESGFVIDKFPISRPNLTFSTLTVSNMSPEDSSIYLCSVDEGAGMPRHFGNGTRLTVT.

The rearrangement uses TRBV6-4 and TRBJ2-6; a possible D gene is TRBD2 (5 bases). This CDR3 contains 13 residues. V lost 8 bases and J lost 4, with 9 bases in between. Germline CDR1 and CDR2: MRHNA and SNTAGT. CDR3 sequence (DNA): TGTGCCAGCCGGGAATCAGGGGCCAACGTCCTGACTTTC. This sequence encodes CASRESGANVLTF.

This rearrangement joins TRBV19 to TRBJ1-1; D might be TRBD1 (6 bases). The V end lost 3 bases, the J end lost 7 bases, and 12 bases lay between the germline ends. The germline V gene encodes CDR1 LNHDA and CDR2 SQIVND (reference sequence). The CDR3 sequence is 13 residues long. The CDR3 region has the DNA TGTGCCAGTAGTATCTTAGGGGGGGGTGAAGCTTTCTTT. Translating it yields CASSILGGGEAFF. Together with reference TRBV19 and TRBJ1-1, the CDR3 gives the full variable domain: DGGITQSPKYLFRKEGQNVTLSCEQNLNHDAMYWYRQDPGQGLRLIYYSQIVNDFQKGDIAEGYSVSREKKESFPLTVTSAQKNPTAFYLCASSILGGGEAFFGQGTRLTVV.

This clone has a single count. V usage is TRBV7-9 and J usage is TRBJ2-2, with D unresolved. Germline-derived CDR1 and CDR2 are SEHNR and FQNEAQ (reference sequence). There are 14 residues in the CDR3. Trimming shortened V by 2 bases and J by 4 bases, and 8 bases separated the two germline ends. The CDR3: CASSLKASTGELFF. The CDR3 DNA is TGTGCCAGCAGCTTAAAGGCCTCCACCGGGGAGCTGTTTTTT.

The V gene is TRBV27, the J gene TRBJ1-2, with 8 nucleotides matching TRBD1. The CDR3 totals 14 residues. From germline, CDR1 is MNHEY and CDR2 SMNVEV (reference sequence). With 6 bases clipped from V and 7 bases from J, the junction kept 10 bases outside the gene matches. The CDR3 nucleotides read TGTGCCAGCAGCAAGAGGACAGGGTTCTCTGGCTACACCTTC. It codes for CASSKRTGFSGYTF.

The chain carries TRBV29-1 and TRBJ1-2; TRBD1 agrees at 12 bases. Germline lookup yields CDR1 SQVTM and CDR2 ANQGSEA. CDR3 length: 12 amino acids. V was pared by 5 bases and J by 12 bases, with 7 bases of the junction left unmatched. CDR3 loop: CSVRGQGAVHTF. The CDR3 DNA follows: TGCAGCGTTAGGGGACAGGGGGCTGTACACACCTTC.

The chain recombines TRBV5-1 with TRBJ1-3, with 8 bases that match TRBD1. This CDR3 has 16 amino acids. From germline, CDR1 is SGHRS and CDR2 YFSETQ. V gave up 3 bases and J gave up 0 bases; unmatched junction bases: 5. The chain's CDR3 is CASSWDRLISGNTIYF. CDR3 nucleotide sequence: TGCGCCAGCAGCTGGGACAGGTTGATCTCTGGAAACACCATATATTTT. Variable domain in full (rest from reference TRBV5-1 and TRBJ1-3): KAGVTQTPRYLIKTRGQQVTLSCSPISGHRSVSWYQQTPGQGLQFLFEYFSETQRNKGNFPGRFSGRQFSNSRSEMNVSTLELGDSALYLCASSWDRLISGNTIYFGEGSWLTVV.

The chain has TRBV20-1 and TRBJ2-7; D is undetermined. Trimming pared 8 bases from V and 5 bases from J, leaving 13 bases between. The CDR3 covers 11 residues. Germline V gene sequence: CDR1 DFQATT, CDR2 SNEGSKA (reference sequence). The CDR3 DNA reads as TGCAGTACGCCCTGGATGGACGAGCAGTACTTC. The encoded protein is CSTPWMDEQYF.

The gene calls are TRBV25-1 and TRBJ2-5, with a possible D match to TRBD2 (6 bases). Germline CDR1 MGHDK, CDR2 SYGVNS. The CDR3 sequence is 14 residues long. Trimming shortened V by 1 base and J by 6 bases, and 12 bases separated the two germline ends. The CDR3 bases are TGTGCCAGCAGTGAATTCGGGACTTGGAAGACCCAGTACTTC. Protein product: CASSEFGTWKTQYF. Variable domain in full (rest from reference TRBV25-1 and TRBJ2-5): EADIYQTPRYLVIGTGKKITLECSQTMGHDKMYWYQQDPGMELHLIHYSYGVNSTEKGDLSSESTVSRIRTEHFPLTLESARPSHTSQYLCASSEFGTWKTQYFGPGTRLLVL.

This clone was observed a single time. The genes are TRBV28 and TRBJ1-3; 8 positions match TRBD1. The CDR3 consists of 16 residues. V trimming: 5 bases; J trimming: 0 bases; junction bases outside the gene matches: 6. Germline V gene lookup returns CDR1 MDHEN and CDR2 SYDVKM. As DNA, the CDR3 is TGTGCCAGCAGTGAGCCGGGACAGGTCTCTGGAAACACCATATATTTT. Translating it yields CASSEPGQVSGNTIYF.

The chain is built from TRBV25-1 and TRBJ1-6; D is ambiguous. V lost 3 bases and J lost 14, with 17 bases in between. The CDR3 is 14 residues long. Germline-derived CDR1 and CDR2 are MGHDK and SYGVNS. CDR3: CASSDPRGTGALHF. The CDR3 DNA reads as TGTGCCAGCAGTGATCCCCGTGGTACCGGGGCCCTCCACTTT.

The chain employs TRBV19 and TRBJ1-2; D may be TRBD1 (6 bases). The germline gives CDR1 LNHDA, CDR2 SQIVND (reference sequence). V dropped 3 bases and J dropped 0 bases, with 8 bases sitting between them. This CDR3 spans 14 amino acids. CDR3 sequence reads: CASSIQGPNYGYTF. In nucleotides, the CDR3 is TGTGCCAGTAGTATTCAGGGGCCTAACTATGGCTACACCTTC.

The J gene is TRBJ2-5, the V gene TRBV5-4; maybe TRBD2 (6 bases). The V gene lost 3 bases and the J gene lost 5 bases, with 17 bases spanning the gap. There are 15 residues in the CDR3. Germline CDR1 is SGHNT and CDR2 is YYREEE (reference sequence). CDR3 residues: CASSSRAGWAETQYF. The CDR3 region has the DNA TGTGCCAGCAGCTCGAGAGCGGGTTGGGCGGAGACCCAGTACTTC. The variable domain in full, completed from reference TRBV5-4 and TRBJ2-5, reads ETGVTQSPTHLIKTRGQQVTLRCSSQSGHNTVSWYQQALGQGPQFIFQYYREEENGRGNFPPRFSGLQFPNYSSELNVNALELDDSALYLCASSSRAGWAETQYFGPGTRLLVL.

V and J are TRBV28 and TRBJ2-1; TRBD2 matches 14 bases. The CDR3 runs 16 residues. In germline, CDR1 is MDHEN, CDR2 SYDVKM. V lost 1 base, J lost 6 bases, and 2 bases stayed unmatched. The CDR3 DNA sequence: TGTGCCAGCAGTTTATTTGGGACTAGCGGGAGCAATGAGCAGTTCTTC. Translation gives CASSLFGTSGSNEQFF.

The genes are TRBV19 and TRBJ1-3; TRBD1 is a possible D gene (5 bases). Per germline, CDR1 LNHDA and CDR2 SQIVND (reference sequence). The length of the CDR3 is 15 residues. V lost 3 bases, J lost 0 bases, and 9 bases lay in between. Written as DNA, the CDR3 is TGTGCCAGTAGTATCGACGGGGGCTCTGGAAACACCATATATTTT. Its protein is CASSIDGGSGNTIYF.

This clone was found once. This chain links TRBV27 with TRBJ1-1; D remains unclear. V was clipped by 3 bases and J by 7 bases, with 12 bases between them. Germline V gene sequence: CDR1 MNHEY, CDR2 SMNVEV (reference sequence). This CDR3 is 13 amino acids long. The CDR3 region is CASSFGETSEAFF. In DNA form, the CDR3 reads TGTGCCAGCAGTTTTGGTGAGACAAGTGAAGCTTTCTTT.